Below, 18 T cell receptor beta chains from the same sample are listed, as sequenced in a study of technical replicates of blood from four donors (TCRdb year 2017). Library construction relied on the immunoSEQ multiplex PCR assay. Sourced from immuneACCESS, this table was stored by TCRdb with only in-frame sequences that have V and J called. A share of the clones is absent; for the studies checked, an unresolved V gene accounts for under half, and the remainder has no known explanation. Here the sample has over 90,000 clones; about 95% occur a single time. Together, the top ten hold about 0.19% of the sample. Material for sequencing was T cells isolated from PBMCs. The receptors stem from a human donor in good health.

CDR3 DNA: TGCAGCGTTCGGACTAGCGGGAGATCGTACGAGCAGTACTTC. Its translation is CSVRTSGRSYEQYF. The rearrangement links TRBV29-1 to TRBJ2-7; 13 nucleotides agree with TRBD2. Germline V CDR1 and CDR2: SQVTM, ANQGSEA. The V and J ends lost 5 bases and 4 bases, in that order; junction bases with no gene match: 5. This CDR3 comprises 14 residues.

The chain joins TRBV19 to TRBJ2-1, with TRBD1 identical over 9 bases. Losses at the gene ends were 5 bases for V and 4 bases for J; bases not matched to a gene: 6. The CDR3 covers 15 residues. CDR1 LNHDA and CDR2 SQIVND come from the germline V gene (reference sequence). Here the CDR3 DNA reads TGTGCCAGTAGTCCACAGGGGGCTGGTTACAATGAGCAGTTCTTC. It specifies CASSPQGAGYNEQFF. The complete variable domain, with remaining parts taken from reference TRBV19 and TRBJ2-1, reads DGGITQSPKYLFRKEGQNVTLSCEQNLNHDAMYWYRQDPGQGLRLIYYSQIVNDFQKGDIAEGYSVSREKKESFPLTVTSAQKNPTAFYLCASSPQGAGYNEQFFGPGTRLTVL.

V gene TRBV9 combines with J gene TRBJ2-7; 9 nucleotides align to TRBD1. Germline V gives CDR1 SGDLS, CDR2 YYNGEE. The CDR3 has 12 residues. Losses at the gene ends were 3 bases for V and 5 bases for J; bases not matched to a gene: 0. In nucleotides, the CDR3 is TGTGCCAGCAGCGGGACAGGGGACGAGCAGTACTTC. This translates into CASSGTGDEQYF.

This chain uses TRBV19 with TRBJ2-1; 12 nucleotides line up with TRBD2. V lost 0 bases to trimming and J lost 8 bases; unmatched junction nucleotides: 5. The germline CDR1 and CDR2 sequences are LNHDA and SQIVND (reference sequence). The CDR3 runs 16 residues. This CDR3 is CASSIDPGLAGHEQFF. CDR3 sequence (DNA): TGTGCCAGTAGTATAGATCCGGGACTAGCGGGTCATGAGCAGTTCTTC. Full variable domain (outside the CDR3, taken from reference TRBV19 and TRBJ2-1): DGGITQSPKYLFRKEGQNVTLSCEQNLNHDAMYWYRQDPGQGLRLIYYSQIVNDFQKGDIAEGYSVSREKKESFPLTVTSAQKNPTAFYLCASSIDPGLAGHEQFFGPGTRLTVL.

The chain is built from TRBV18 and TRBJ1-1; 12 bases are a match to TRBD1. The CDR3 is 16 residues long. Trimming took 2 bases from V and 4 from J; bases not matched to a gene: 5. Germline lookup yields CDR1 KGHSH and CDR2 LQKENI. The CDR3 nucleotides are TGTGCCAGCTCACCAGGGGACAGGGGGCTGAGCACTGAAGCTTTCTTT. The encoded protein is CASSPGDRGLSTEAFF.

The chain couples TRBV5-4 to TRBJ1-1; 7 nucleotides match TRBD1. CDR1 is SGHNT and CDR2 is YYREEE in the germline V gene (reference sequence). V dropped 3 bases and J dropped 5; count of bases not matched to a gene: 4. The CDR3 spans 13 residues. This CDR3 is CASSYDRVTEAFF. The DNA for the CDR3 is TGTGCCAGCAGCTACGACAGGGTGACTGAAGCTTTCTTT. Complete variable domain (other parts from reference TRBV5-4 and TRBJ1-1): ETGVTQSPTHLIKTRGQQVTLRCSSQSGHNTVSWYQQALGQGPQFIFQYYREEENGRGNFPPRFSGLQFPNYSSELNVNALELDDSALYLCASSYDRVTEAFFGQGTRLTVV.

The gene calls are TRBV19 and TRBJ1-2; the D gene is possibly TRBD1 (5 bases). V lost 6 bases to trimming and J lost 0 bases, with 11 bases between them. CDR1 and CDR2 (germline): LNHDA, SQIVND (reference sequence). This CDR3 comprises 14 residues. The CDR3: CASSLGGSNYGYTF. Written as DNA, the CDR3 is TGTGCCAGTAGCCTGGGGGGTTCTAACTATGGCTACACCTTC.

The chain recombines TRBV5-8 with TRBJ1-5, with no clear D. CDR3 length: 16 amino acids. Trimming removed 2 bases from V and 0 bases from J, with 12 bases in between. Germline CDR1 SGHTS, CDR2 YDEGEE. The CDR3 DNA reads as TGTGCCAGCAGCTTCGGACTGGCCCATAGCAATCAGCCCCAGCATTTT. As protein: CASSFGLAHSNQPQHF. Full variable domain (rest looked up from reference TRBV5-8 and TRBJ1-5): EAGVTQSPTHLIKTRGQQATLRCSPISGHTSVYWYQQALGLGLQFLLWYDEGEERNRGNFPPRFSGRQFPNYSSELNVNALELEDSALYLCASSFGLAHSNQPQHFGDGTRLSIL.

The gene calls are TRBV7-9 and TRBJ2-5; 7 bases fit TRBD1. This CDR3 has 11 amino acids. The J segment lost 4 bases and the V segment lost 8 bases, leaving 1 base of the junction unmatched. Germline CDR1 reads SEHNR; CDR2 reads FQNEAQ (reference sequence). CDR3: CASSGGETQYF. In DNA, the CDR3 is TGTGCCAGCTCAGGGGGAGAGACCCAGTACTTC.

V usage is TRBV25-1 and J usage is TRBJ2-7; 8 nucleotides line up with TRBD2. Germline loops: CDR1 MGHDK, CDR2 SYGVNS. J gave up 3 bases and V 7 bases, and 11 bases lay outside the gene matches. This CDR3 has 15 residues. The CDR3 region is CASTGGLEDLYEQYF. The DNA of the CDR3 is TGTGCCAGCACGGGGGGGCTGGAAGATCTCTACGAGCAGTACTTC.

The J gene is TRBJ2-1, the V gene TRBV5-4; possibly TRBD1 for D (6 bases). Per germline, CDR1 SGHNT and CDR2 YYREEE (reference sequence). The CDR3 is made up of 14 amino acids. V lost 4 bases, J lost 6 bases, and 14 bases lay in between. The CDR3 spells CASSASQGLNEQFF. CDR3 coding DNA: TGTGCCAGCAGCGCATCACAGGGTCTCAATGAGCAGTTCTTC.

The V call is TRBV7-9, the J call TRBJ2-1, with 12 nucleotides matching TRBD1. Germline trimming cut 6 bases from V and 8 bases from J; bases unmatched to any gene: 8. This CDR3 has 15 amino acids. The V gene's germline CDR1 is SEHNR and CDR2 FQNEAQ (reference sequence). In DNA form, the CDR3 reads TGTGCCAGCAGTCAAACGGGACAGGGGGCCCATGAGCAGTTCTTC. Amino acid sequence: CASSQTGQGAHEQFF.

This chain connects TRBV28 to TRBJ2-7; D is unresolved. The CDR3 is 11 residues long. Trimming cost V 11 bases and J 2 bases, with 10 bases left between them. CDR1 MDHEN and CDR2 SYDVKM come from the germline V gene. CDR3 protein: CAVKHAYEQYF. The CDR3, as DNA: TGTGCCGTCAAACACGCCTACGAGCAGTACTTC. Full variable domain (missing parts from reference TRBV28 and TRBJ2-7): DVKVTQSSRYLVKRTGEKVFLECVQDMDHENMFWYRQDPGLGLRLIYFSYDVKMKEKGDIPEGYSVSREKKERFSLILESASTNQTSMYLCAVKHAYEQYFGPGTRLTVT.

This clone was found once. This chain connects TRBV9 to TRBJ2-7, with D possibly being TRBD2 (5 bases). The CDR3 contains 14 residues. Looked up from germline, CDR1 is SGDLS and CDR2 is YYNGEE. V was clipped by 6 bases and J by 1 base, with 14 bases between them. In DNA form, the CDR3 reads TGTGCCAGCACCACCGGGGTTACGTCCTACGAGCAGTACTTC. This codes for CASTTGVTSYEQYF.

The genes are TRBV14 and TRBJ2-1, with D perhaps TRBD1 (5 bases). V lost 0 bases to trimming and J lost 7 bases, with 16 bases between them. The CDR3 totals 16 residues. Germline-derived CDR1 and CDR2 are SGHDN and FVKESK. For the CDR3, the DNA is TGTGCCAGCAGCCAAGATCTCAGTAGCAGGGCAAATGAGCAGTTCTTC. It specifies CASSQDLSSRANEQFF.

The chain has TRBV28 and TRBJ1-2; possibly TRBD1 for D (6 bases). The germline gives CDR1 MDHEN, CDR2 SYDVKM. V dropped 10 bases and J dropped 9 bases, with 18 bases sitting between them. The length of the CDR3 is 12 residues. The CDR3 nucleotides read TGTGCCACCCTCGGGGGGCGCGGTAGCTACACCTTC. This sequence encodes CATLGGRGSYTF.

The chain links TRBV10-2 to TRBJ2-7; D gene ambiguous. Germline V CDR1 and CDR2: WSHSY, SAAADI. V was trimmed by 0 bases and J by 3 bases, leaving 12 bases between them. There are 15 residues in the CDR3. CDR3 DNA: TGCGCCAGCAGTGAGTCGGTCAGTTTGGTCTACGAGCAGTACTTC. Amino acid sequence: CASSESVSLVYEQYF.

This rearrangement joins TRBV27 to TRBJ2-7, with 8 bases aligning to TRBD2. The ends lost 10 bases at V and 4 bases at J; junction bases unmatched: 12. CDR1 is MNHEY and CDR2 is SMNVEV in the germline V gene (reference sequence). The CDR3 is 14 residues long. In nucleotides, the CDR3 is TGTGCCACCGGGGGGGCAGGAGGGTTGTACGAGCAGTACTTC. This encodes CATGGAGGLYEQYF.